This is a list of T cell receptor beta chains from one sample in a study of blood T cell repertoires in COVID-19. Libraries were prepared by immunoSEQ multiplex PCR; TCRdb keeps only in-frame clonotypes and omits some of them. The repertoire holds approximately 100,000 clones, with about four fifths as singletons. Material: peripheral blood. These TCRs come from a human donor in a cohort sampled during active COVID-19. The CDR3 runs from the conserved cysteine through the conserved F or W. Fields, in order: V gene, clone size, D gene, J gene, CDR3 protein, CDR3 DNA. A D gene is named only where the DNA matches it firmly. Clone sizes are given selectively: once, few, many, or a class where the clone is expanded.

TRBV20-1	.	.	TRBJ1-1	CSAPVDTEAFF	TGCAGTGCCCCGGTGGACACTGAAGCTTTCTTT
TRBV27	.	TRBD1	TRBJ1-6	CASSLSEGAGSPLHF	TGTGCCAGCAGTTTATCTGAGGGGGCTGGTTCACCCCTCCACTTT
TRBV18	few	TRBD1	TRBJ1-4	CASSPYGTANEKLFF	TGTGCCAGCTCACCTTATGGGACAGCTAATGAAAAACTGTTTTTT
TRBV12-3/TRBV12-4	.	.	TRBJ2-1	CASSKRTYNEQFF	TGTGCCAGCAGTAAGCGCACCTACAATGAGCAGTTCTTC
TRBV19	.	.	TRBJ2-5	CASSNRAGETQYF	TGTGCCAGTAGTAACAGGGCGGGAGAGACCCAGTACTTC
TRBV11-1	.	TRBD2	TRBJ2-3	CASSFEAGESNTQYF	TGTGCCAGCAGCTTTGAAGCGGGAGAAAGTAATACGCAGTATTTT
TRBV6-1	.	.	TRBJ1-5	CASSESGNQPQHF	TGTGCCAGCAGTGAATCAGGGAATCAGCCCCAGCATTTT
TRBV28	.	.	TRBJ1-1	CASSSPGQRMNTEAFF	TGTGCCAGCAGTTCCCCCGGACAGAGAATGAACACTGAAGCTTTCTTT
TRBV27	.	TRBD2	TRBJ2-2	CASSPVAGVTGELFF	TGTGCCAGCAGTCCCGTAGCGGGAGTTACCGGGGAGCTGTTTTTT
TRBV4-3	.	TRBD1	TRBJ1-4	CASSLGTVSLEKLFF	TGCGCCAGCAGCCTTGGGACAGTCAGTCTTGAAAAACTGTTTTTT
TRBV24-1	.	.	TRBJ1-2	CATSDSGEGYTF	TGTGCCACCAGTGACTCAGGGGAGGGCTACACCTTC
TRBV11-2	.	.	TRBJ2-1	CASSSREDEQFF	TGTGCCAGCAGCTCCCGGGAAGACGAGCAGTTCTTC
TRBV25-1	.	TRBD1	TRBJ1-1	CASSGQGTEITEAFF	TGTGCCAGCAGTGGACAGGGGACGGAGATCACTGAAGCTTTCTTT
TRBV11-3	.	TRBD1	TRBJ2-7	CASSLASGTASNYEQYF	TGTGCCAGCAGCTTAGCCTCAGGGACAGCATCTAACTACGAGCAGTACTTC
TRBV4-3	.	.	TRBJ1-2	CASSQDKAVDNYGYTF	TGCGCCAGCAGCCAAGATAAGGCGGTGGATAACTATGGCTACACCTTC
TRBV4-3	.	TRBD1	TRBJ2-6	CASSQRSGTGYSGANVLTF	TGCGCCAGCAGCCAGCGCTCCGGGACAGGGTACTCTGGGGCCAACGTCCTGACTTTC
TRBV24-1	.	TRBD2	TRBJ2-1	CATSGTSGRYNEQFF	TGTGCCACCAGTGGTACTAGCGGGAGGTACAATGAGCAGTTCTTC
TRBV6-2/TRBV6-3	few	.	TRBJ2-3	CASSYERLRPIDTQYF	TGTGCCAGCAGTTACGAGAGACTTAGGCCCATAGATACGCAGTATTTT
TRBV14	.	.	TRBJ2-5	CASSSNRGRGETQYF	TGTGCCAGCAGCTCGAACAGGGGCCGGGGGGAGACCCAGTACTTC
TRBV10-1	.	TRBD1	TRBJ1-2	CASSARQQGVDYGYTF	TGCGCCAGCAGTGCTCGTCAACAGGGGGTAGACTATGGCTACACCTTC
TRBV4-3	.	TRBD1	TRBJ2-7	CASSQNRGNEQYF	TGCGCCAGCAGCCAGAACAGGGGGAACGAGCAGTACTTC
TRBV10-3	once	.	TRBJ1-1	CAISELQGLNTEAFF	TGTGCCATCAGTGAACTTCAGGGTTTGAACACTGAAGCTTTCTTT
TRBV29-1	.	TRBD2	TRBJ2-3	CSALAGGPDTQYF	TGCAGCGCACTAGCGGGGGGCCCAGATACGCAGTATTTT
TRBV6-2/TRBV6-3	.	.	TRBJ1-2	CASSSGRGCTF	TGTGCCAGCAGTTCGGGTAGGGGTTGCACCTTC
TRBV18	.	TRBD1	TRBJ1-1	CASSPGQGEVAFF	TGTGCCAGCTCACCGGGACAGGGAGAGGTAGCTTTCTTT
TRBV18	.	TRBD1	TRBJ1-4	CASSPNHGQGNEKLFF	TGTGCCAGCTCACCAAATCATGGACAGGGCAATGAAAAACTGTTTTTT
TRBV7-8	.	.	TRBJ2-3	CASSLDLATDTQYF	TGTGCCAGCAGCCTAGACCTAGCCACAGATACGCAGTATTTT
TRBV2	few	.	TRBJ1-4	CASSPLQGVGEKLFF	TGTGCCAGCAGCCCATTACAAGGAGTTGGTGAAAAACTGTTTTTT
TRBV6-1	.	.	TRBJ2-1	CASSEVQSYNEQFF	TGTGCCAGCAGTGAAGTTCAGTCTTACAATGAGCAGTTCTTC
TRBV30	.	.	TRBJ2-3	CAWKEGGVPNTQYF	TGTGCCTGGAAAGAGGGAGGAGTCCCAAATACGCAGTATTTT
TRBV3-1/TRBV3-2	.	TRBD2	TRBJ2-7	CASSPPSGRASYEQYF	TGTGCCAGCAGCCCCCCAAGCGGGAGGGCCTCCTACGAGCAGTACTTC
TRBV5-6	.	TRBD1	TRBJ1-2	CASSVWDRGFYGYTF	TGTGCCAGCAGCGTATGGGACAGGGGATTCTATGGCTACACCTTC
TRBV18	.	TRBD2	TRBJ2-3	CASSPPGLAGASGLTQYF	TGTGCCAGCTCACCACCGGGACTAGCGGGGGCTTCGGGCTTGACGCAGTATTTT
TRBV10-3	.	TRBD2	TRBJ2-2	CAISELQGGTGELFF	TGTGCCATCAGTGAGCTCCAGGGAGGGACCGGGGAGCTGTTTTTT
TRBV30	.	.	TRBJ1-2	CAYSLQGFNGYTF	TGTGCCTACTCATTACAGGGTTTTAATGGCTACACCTTC
TRBV28	.	TRBD1	TRBJ2-7	CASRSGTGHFEQYF	TGTGCCAGCAGGTCCGGGACAGGGCATTTCGAGCAGTACTTC
TRBV4-1	.	TRBD1	TRBJ1-4	CASSQDGTGSTNEKLFF	TGCGCCAGCAGCCAAGATGGGACAGGGTCAACTAATGAAAAACTGTTTTTT
TRBV7-9	.	TRBD2	TRBJ2-5	CAAGLAGGLQETQYF	TGTGCCGCGGGTCTAGCGGGGGGCCTCCAAGAGACCCAGTACTTC
TRBV7-2	.	.	TRBJ1-2	CASSPGGGANYGYTF	TGTGCCAGCAGCCCCGGGGGGGGCGCCAACTATGGCTACACCTTC
TRBV7-2	few	TRBD1	TRBJ1-2	CASSLGQGVGYGYTF	TGTGCCAGCAGCTTAGGGCAGGGGGTGGGCTATGGCTACACCTTC
TRBV7-9	.	.	TRBJ1-2	CASSLYQGGGYTF	TGTGCCAGCAGCTTATACCAGGGAGGCGGCTACACCTTC
TRBV28	.	.	TRBJ1-6	CASRDIRDIGRSPLHF	TGTGCCAGCAGAGATATCCGGGACATAGGGAGATCACCCCTCCACTTT
TRBV19	.	TRBD1	TRBJ2-7	CASSIDPQGAEGEQYF	TGTGCCAGTAGTATAGATCCGCAGGGGGCGGAAGGCGAGCAGTACTTC
TRBV7-2	.	TRBD1	TRBJ1-5	CASSIQGHSNQPQHF	TGTGCCAGCAGCATACAGGGGCATAGCAATCAGCCCCAGCATTTT
TRBV13	.	.	TRBJ1-2	CASSPAPGIDGYTF	TGTGCCAGCAGCCCCGCCCCAGGGATCGATGGCTACACCTTC
TRBV5-8	.	.	TRBJ1-1	CASAEGGSTTEAFF	TGTGCCAGCGCCGAGGGGGGGAGTACCACTGAAGCTTTCTTT
TRBV28	.	.	TRBJ1-6	CASHDSNNSPLHF	TGTGCCAGCCACGACAGTAACAATTCACCCCTCCACTTT
TRBV28	.	TRBD2	TRBJ2-7	CASSEWTSGKYEQYF	TGTGCCAGCAGTGAGTGGACTAGCGGGAAGTACGAGCAGTACTTC
TRBV5-6	once	.	TRBJ1-1	CASSPAVGEGTEAFF	TGTGCCAGCAGCCCGGCGGTCGGGGAGGGCACTGAAGCTTTCTTT
TRBV7-2	.	TRBD1	TRBJ1-4	CASSLEDRGRPRKLFF	TGTGCCAGCAGCTTAGAGGACAGGGGGCGTCCTAGAAAACTGTTTTTT
TRBV30	few	.	TRBJ2-7	CAWNLREAGTSEQYF	TGTGCCTGGAATCTACGTGAGGCGGGAACTAGTGAGCAGTACTTC